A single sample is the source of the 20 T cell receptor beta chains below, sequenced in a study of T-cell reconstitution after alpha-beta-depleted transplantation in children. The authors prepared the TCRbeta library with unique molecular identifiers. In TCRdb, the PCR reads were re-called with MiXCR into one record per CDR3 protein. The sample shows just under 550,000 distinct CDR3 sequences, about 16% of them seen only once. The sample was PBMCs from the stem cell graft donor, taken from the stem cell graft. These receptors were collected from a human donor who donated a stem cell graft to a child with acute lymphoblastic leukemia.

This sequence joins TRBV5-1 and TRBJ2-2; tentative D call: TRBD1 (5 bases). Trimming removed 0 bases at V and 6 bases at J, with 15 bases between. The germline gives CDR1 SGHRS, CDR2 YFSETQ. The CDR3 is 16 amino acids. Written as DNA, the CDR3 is TGCGCCAGCAGCTTGGGTCAACTAACAGGCCCCGGGGAGCTGTTTTTT. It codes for CASSLGQLTGPGELFF.

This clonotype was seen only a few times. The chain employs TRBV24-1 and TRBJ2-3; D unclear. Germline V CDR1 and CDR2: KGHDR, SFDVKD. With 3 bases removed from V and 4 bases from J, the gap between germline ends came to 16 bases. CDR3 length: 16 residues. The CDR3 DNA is TGTGCCACCAGTGATAAGGTTGGTGGGCTAGCAGATACGCAGTATTTT. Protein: CATSDKVGGLADTQYF.

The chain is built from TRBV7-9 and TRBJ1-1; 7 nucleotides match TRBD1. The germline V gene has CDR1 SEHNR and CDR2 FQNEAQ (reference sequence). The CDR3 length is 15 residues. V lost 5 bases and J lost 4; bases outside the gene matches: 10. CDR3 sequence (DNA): TGTGCCAGCAGCGAAGGGGGCCGGGGAGGCACTGAAGCTTTCTTT. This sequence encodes CASSEGGRGGTEAFF.

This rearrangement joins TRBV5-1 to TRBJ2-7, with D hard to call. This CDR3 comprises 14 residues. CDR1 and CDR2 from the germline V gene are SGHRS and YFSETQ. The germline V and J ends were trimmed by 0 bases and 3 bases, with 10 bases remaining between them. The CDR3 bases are TGCGCCAGCAGCTTGGTCTCGATAGACTACGAGCAGTACTTC. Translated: CASSLVSIDYEQYF.

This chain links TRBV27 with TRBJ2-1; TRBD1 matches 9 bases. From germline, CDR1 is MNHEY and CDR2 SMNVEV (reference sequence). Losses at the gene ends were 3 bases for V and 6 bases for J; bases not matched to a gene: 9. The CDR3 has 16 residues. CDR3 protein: CASSFLTGGNSNEQFF. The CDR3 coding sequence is TGTGCCAGCAGTTTCCTTACAGGGGGCAACAGCAATGAGCAGTTCTTC.

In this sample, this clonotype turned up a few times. The CDR3 coding sequence is TGTGCCAGCAGCTCCGGACTAGCGGGATATCGGGAGCAGTACTTC. Its protein product is CASSSGLAGYREQYF. The rearrangement uses TRBV9 and TRBJ2-7, with 12 bases aligning to TRBD2. Trimming removed 4 bases from V and 7 bases from J; junction bases left unmatched: 9. Germline V gene data show CDR1 as SGDLS and CDR2 as YYNGEE. The CDR3 sequence is 15 residues long.

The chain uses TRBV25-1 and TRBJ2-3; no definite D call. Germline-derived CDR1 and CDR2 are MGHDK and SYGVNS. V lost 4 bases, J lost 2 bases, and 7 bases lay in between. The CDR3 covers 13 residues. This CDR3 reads CASSGWDTDTQYF. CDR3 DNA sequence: TGTGCCAGCAGTGGTTGGGACACAGATACGCAGTATTTT.

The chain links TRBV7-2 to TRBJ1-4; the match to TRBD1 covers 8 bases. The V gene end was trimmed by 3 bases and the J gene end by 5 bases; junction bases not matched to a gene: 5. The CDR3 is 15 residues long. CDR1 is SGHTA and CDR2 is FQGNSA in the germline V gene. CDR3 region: CASSFRGLRNEKLFF. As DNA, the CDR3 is TGTGCCAGCAGCTTCAGGGGGCTAAGGAATGAAAAACTGTTTTTT.

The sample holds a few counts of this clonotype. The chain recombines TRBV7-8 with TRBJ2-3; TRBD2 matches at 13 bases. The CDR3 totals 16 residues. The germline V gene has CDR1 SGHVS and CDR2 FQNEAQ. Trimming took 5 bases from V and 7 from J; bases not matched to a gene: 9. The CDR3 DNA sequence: TGTGCCAGCAGCCCCCGGACTAGCGGGAGAAAGCATACGCAGTATTTT. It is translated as CASSPRTSGRKHTQYF.

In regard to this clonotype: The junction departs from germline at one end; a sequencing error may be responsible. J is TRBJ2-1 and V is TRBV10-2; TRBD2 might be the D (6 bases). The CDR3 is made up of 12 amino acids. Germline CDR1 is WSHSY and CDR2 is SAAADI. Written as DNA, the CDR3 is TGCGCCAGCATTGAGCGGGACAATGAGCAGTTCTTC. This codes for CASIERDNEQFF.

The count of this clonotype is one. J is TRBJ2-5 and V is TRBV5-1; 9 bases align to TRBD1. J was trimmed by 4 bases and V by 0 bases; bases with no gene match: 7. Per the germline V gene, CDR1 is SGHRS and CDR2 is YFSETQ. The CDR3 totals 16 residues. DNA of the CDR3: TGCGCCAGCAGCTTGGAGACAGGGGGGAGCCTAGAGACCCAGTACTTC. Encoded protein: CASSLETGGSLETQYF.

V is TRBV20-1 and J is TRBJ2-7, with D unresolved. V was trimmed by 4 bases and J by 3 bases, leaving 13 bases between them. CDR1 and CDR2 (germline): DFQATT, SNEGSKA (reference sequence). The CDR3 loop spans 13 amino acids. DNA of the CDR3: TGCAGTGCTAACCACGACAAGTTCTACGAGCAGTACTTC. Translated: CSANHDKFYEQYF.

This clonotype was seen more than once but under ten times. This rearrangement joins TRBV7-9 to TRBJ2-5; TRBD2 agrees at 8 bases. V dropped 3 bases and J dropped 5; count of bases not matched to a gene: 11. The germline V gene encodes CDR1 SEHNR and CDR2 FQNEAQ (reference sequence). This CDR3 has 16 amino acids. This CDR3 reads CASSFTGGSPLETQYF. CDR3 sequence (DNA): TGTGCCAGCAGCTTTACGGGAGGGTCTCCCCTTGAGACCCAGTACTTC.

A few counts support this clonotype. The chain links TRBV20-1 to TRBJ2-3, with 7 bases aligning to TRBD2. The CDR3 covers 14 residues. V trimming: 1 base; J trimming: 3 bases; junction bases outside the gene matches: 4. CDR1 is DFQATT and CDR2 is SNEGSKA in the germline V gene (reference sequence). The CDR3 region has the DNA TGCAGTGCTAGAGTCCGGCGGGGGACAGATACGCAGTATTTT. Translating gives CSARVRRGTDTQYF.

CDR3 bases: TGTGCCAGCGTCGCGGGAAGGTCCTACAATGAGCAGTTCTTC. Its translation is CASVAGRSYNEQFF. J is TRBJ2-1 and V is TRBV7-2; possible D gene TRBD2, 6 bases. Germline V gives CDR1 SGHTA, CDR2 FQGNSA. This CDR3 is built from 14 residues. Trimming took 8 bases from V and 1 from J, leaving 12 bases between them.

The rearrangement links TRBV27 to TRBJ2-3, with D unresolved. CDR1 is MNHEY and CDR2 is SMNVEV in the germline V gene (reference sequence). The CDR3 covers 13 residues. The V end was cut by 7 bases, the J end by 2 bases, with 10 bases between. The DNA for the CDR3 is TGTGCCAGCACCCATCTCCCCACAGATACGCAGTATTTT. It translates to CASTHLPTDTQYF.

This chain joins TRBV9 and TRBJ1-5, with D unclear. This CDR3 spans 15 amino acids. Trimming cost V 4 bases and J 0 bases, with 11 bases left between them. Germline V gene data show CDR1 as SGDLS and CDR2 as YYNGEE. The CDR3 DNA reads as TGTGCCAGCAGCCCCAGCGGAAATAGCAATCAGCCCCAGCATTTT. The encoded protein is CASSPSGNSNQPQHF. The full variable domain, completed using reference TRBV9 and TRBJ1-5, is DSGVTQTPKHLITATGQRVTLRCSPRSGDLSVYWYQQSLDQGLQFLIQYYNGEERAKGNILERFSAQQFPDLHSELNLSSLELGDSALYFCASSPSGNSNQPQHFGDGTRLSIL.

CDR3 coding DNA: TGTGCCAGCAGTTTAGCGGGTAGAGGGGGCGAAAACACCGGGGAGCTGTTTTTT. It yields the protein CASSLAGRGGENTGELFF. The chain uses TRBV12-3 or TRBV12-4 and TRBJ2-2; 7 bases fit TRBD1. J was trimmed by 2 bases and V by 0 bases; bases with no gene match: 9. CDR3 length: 18 residues.

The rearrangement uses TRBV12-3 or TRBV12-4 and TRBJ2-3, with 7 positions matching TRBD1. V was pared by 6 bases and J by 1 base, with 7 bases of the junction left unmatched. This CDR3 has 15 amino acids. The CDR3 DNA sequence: TGTGCCAGCAGCGGACAGGTCTTGGGCACAGATACGCAGTATTTT. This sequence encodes CASSGQVLGTDTQYF.

In nucleotides, the CDR3 is TGCAGCGTGAGGTGGACGGCCTCCTACGAGCAGTACTTC. Translated: CSVRWTASYEQYF. The chain recombines TRBV29-1 with TRBJ2-7, with D uncertain. V gave up 6 bases and J gave up 0 bases, with 12 bases separating them. The CDR3 has 13 amino acids. The germline gives CDR1 SQVTM, CDR2 ANQGSEA.